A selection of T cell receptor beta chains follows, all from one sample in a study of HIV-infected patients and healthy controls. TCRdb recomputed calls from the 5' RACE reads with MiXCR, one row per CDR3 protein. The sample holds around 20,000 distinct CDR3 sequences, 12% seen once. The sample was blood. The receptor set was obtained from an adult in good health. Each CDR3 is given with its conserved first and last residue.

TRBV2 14 CASSRDRAYNEQFF
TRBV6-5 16 CASSGERWGSYNEQFF
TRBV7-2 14 CASSLAYRDNEQFF
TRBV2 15 CASSSTRYTYNEQFF
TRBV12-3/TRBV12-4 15 CASSPAGTGGETQYF
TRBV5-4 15 CASSLRPREHYGYTF
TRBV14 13 CASSPGRTGHLHF
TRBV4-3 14 CASSQSGTDYGYTF
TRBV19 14 CASSIPSGSQPQHF
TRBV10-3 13 CAIRLGLGQPQHF
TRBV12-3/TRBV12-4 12 CASSLDWGQAFF
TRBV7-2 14 CASSFGVRTYEQYF
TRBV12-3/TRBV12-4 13 CASTQGVVETQYF
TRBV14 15 CASSPHLGVNTEAFF
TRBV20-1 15 CSASIPISLVNEQFF